Following are 26 T cell receptor beta chains from one sample sequenced in a study of CD8+ T cells in alopecia areata. Treatment given: oral pan-JAK inhibitor, 5-10 mg twice daily. Following extraction, RNA underwent reverse transcription to cDNA, which served as the sequencing template. TCRdb's table, derived via immunoSEQ multiplex PCR, lists solely in-frame clones and lacks some. The sample lists 210,000 or so clones; approximately 72% were seen once. The specimen comprised CD4+ T cells sorted from blood, sampled between weeks 43 and 45, from a patient treated with tofacitinib. The receptors stem from a human donor with alopecia areata.

The chain couples TRBV6-5 to TRBJ1-2; TRBD1 agrees at 8 bases. This CDR3 spans 13 amino acids. J lost 2 bases, V lost 7 bases, and 3 bases had no gene match. Looked up from germline, CDR1 is MNHEY and CDR2 is SVGAGI. The CDR3, as DNA: TGTGCCAGCATTGGGACAGGAAACTATGGCTACACCTTC. Its translation: CASIGTGNYGYTF.

CDR3 nucleotide sequence: TGTGCCAGCAGTCCGTTGGAGGAGACCCAGTACTTC. This codes for CASSPLEETQYF. The chain couples TRBV7-6 to TRBJ2-5; no definite D call. The germline V gene has CDR1 SGHVS and CDR2 FNYEAQ. Trimming took off 6 bases at V and 5 bases at J, with 10 bases between the two ends. This CDR3 is 12 amino acids long.

The gene calls are TRBV5-6 and TRBJ2-5, with TRBD2 matching over 8 bases. Germline V lookup: CDR1 SGHDT, CDR2 YYEEEE. The length of the CDR3 is 16 residues. The junction had 8 bases not matched to a gene; V was cut back by 2 bases and J by 2 bases. In DNA, the CDR3 is TGTGCCAGCAGCTTAGGCGGGGGGTCGGTGCAAGAGACCCAGTACTTC. Encoded protein: CASSLGGGSVQETQYF.

This chain links TRBV23-1 with TRBJ2-1; TRBD2 matches at 8 bases. TRBV23-1 carries the ORF label, with uncertain function. The CDR3 loop spans 17 amino acids. The ends lost 6 bases at V and 2 bases at J; junction bases unmatched: 12. The CDR3 sequence: CASSPRRGGGPYNEQFF. In DNA, the CDR3 is TGCGCCAGCAGCCCCCGGAGGGGCGGGGGGCCCTACAATGAGCAGTTCTTC.

This chain connects TRBV29-1 to TRBJ2-5; 7 bases map to TRBD1. This CDR3 region has 13 residues. Germline trimming cut 0 bases from V and 5 bases from J; bases unmatched to any gene: 3. Germline CDR1 reads SQVTM; CDR2 reads ANQGSEA. The CDR3 DNA reads TGCAGCGTTGAAGACGGACAGGTCGAGACCCAGTACTTC. Its translation: CSVEDGQVETQYF.

The table lists this clone with a few counts. The chain links TRBV10-3 to TRBJ2-7, with D possibly matching TRBD1 (5 bases). The CDR3 consists of 12 residues. CDR1 is ENHRY and CDR2 is SYGVKD in the germline V gene. V was clipped by 7 bases and J by 3 bases, with 10 bases between them. CDR3 sequence reads: CAIKDTYYEQYF. In nucleotides, the CDR3 is TGTGCCATCAAGGACACATACTACGAGCAGTACTTC.

This chain connects TRBV5-1 to TRBJ2-3; TRBD2 aligns across 9 bases. J gave up 1 base and V 4 bases, and 4 bases lay outside the gene matches. This CDR3 has 15 residues. CDR1 and CDR2 (germline): SGHRS, YFSETQ. As DNA, the CDR3 is TGCGCCAGCAGCGGTAGCGGGGGAGGCACAGATACGCAGTATTTT. Its translation is CASSGSGGGTDTQYF.

The chain couples TRBV29-1 to TRBJ2-6; maybe TRBD1 (6 bases). V was cut by 3 bases and J by 1 base, with 10 bases left in between. CDR3 length equals 15 residues. The germline CDR1 and CDR2 sequences are SQVTM and ANQGSEA. CDR3 protein: CSVEADSSGANVLTF. In nucleotides, the CDR3 is TGCAGCGTTGAGGCGGACAGTTCTGGGGCCAACGTCCTGACTTTC.

The gene calls are TRBV6-4 and TRBJ2-1; 7 nucleotides line up with TRBD2. The CDR3 has 13 amino acids. V shed 3 bases and J 6 bases; nucleotides not matched to a gene: 2. CDR1 and CDR2 from the germline V gene are MRHNA and SNTAGT. The CDR3 reads CASSEWGGNEQFF. CDR3 DNA sequence: TGTGCCAGCAGTGAGTGGGGGGGCAATGAGCAGTTCTTC.

The V gene is TRBV30, the J gene TRBJ2-1, with 10 bases lining up with TRBD1. The germline V gene encodes CDR1 GTSNPN and CDR2 SVGIG (reference sequence). With V trimmed by 5 bases and J by 6 bases, 4 bases remained unmatched. The CDR3 consists of 13 residues. The CDR3: CAWARDRGNEQFF. The CDR3 bases are TGTGCCTGGGCCCGGGACAGGGGCAATGAGCAGTTCTTC.

The chain carries TRBV4-1 and TRBJ2-1; tentatively, D is TRBD1 (5 bases). The CDR3 runs to 15 residues. The germline V gene encodes CDR1 MGHRA and CDR2 YSYEKL. The V end was cut by 0 bases, the J end by 0 bases, with 6 bases between. The DNA for the CDR3 is TGCGCCAGCAGCCAAGATGACAGCTCCTACAATGAGCAGTTCTTC. This codes for CASSQDDSSYNEQFF.

This clone came up a few times. The gene calls are TRBV6-1 and TRBJ2-7; TRBD1 might be the D (5 bases). The V gene's germline CDR1 is MNHNS and CDR2 SASEGT. The CDR3 runs to 12 residues. Trimming removed 2 bases at V and 3 bases at J, with 5 bases between. The CDR3 DNA sequence: TGTGCCAGCAGTGAAAGGGGCTACGAGCAGTACTTC. Translating it yields CASSERGYEQYF.

This chain links TRBV5-1 with TRBJ1-2; TRBD1 matches at 10 bases. V shed 3 bases, J shed 5 bases, and the junction held 7 bases outside the gene matches. This CDR3 has 15 amino acids. From germline, CDR1 is SGHRS and CDR2 YFSETQ. This CDR3 reads CASSSGQGFRYGYTF. DNA for the CDR3: TGCGCCAGCAGCTCGGGACAGGGGTTTAGGTATGGCTACACCTTC.

This clone was recorded only once. The V call is TRBV1, the J call TRBJ2-7; the D call TRBD1 from the table was never checked on the DNA. TRBV1 constitutes a pseudogene. The CDR3 totals 12 residues. CDR3 DNA sequence: TGCACCAGCAGTCCCGACAACTACGAGCAGTACTTC. Translation gives CTSSPDNYEQYF.

This clone has more than one count but fewer than ten. This chain joins TRBV30 and TRBJ2-7; no clear D gene. The germline V gene has CDR1 GTSNPN and CDR2 SVGIG (reference sequence). The CDR3 length is 12 residues. V shed 4 bases and J shed 3 bases, with 10 bases lying between them. CDR3 bases: TGTGCCTGGACACAACGGAGCTACGAGCAGTACTTC. The encoded protein is CAWTQRSYEQYF.

The table lists this clone with a count of one. The chain combines TRBV20-1 with TRBJ1-1; perhaps TRBD1 as D (5 bases). Looked up from germline, CDR1 is DFQATT and CDR2 is SNEGSKA (reference sequence). This CDR3 comprises 11 residues. V shed 2 bases and J shed 11 bases, with 12 bases lying between them. CDR3 protein: CSARQTDGAFF. The CDR3, as DNA: TGCAGTGCTAGACAGACAGACGGGGCTTTCTTT.

V and J are TRBV5-1 and TRBJ1-1; D gene unclear. V was shortened by 3 bases and J by 0 bases, with 6 bases between the two germline ends. Germline V gene data show CDR1 as SGHRS and CDR2 as YFSETQ. The CDR3 consists of 13 residues. The CDR3 sequence is CASSWGLNTEAFF. The CDR3 nucleotides are TGCGCCAGCAGCTGGGGTCTGAACACTGAAGCTTTCTTT.

The chain uses TRBV7-2 and TRBJ1-1, with TRBD1 as a possible D gene (6 bases). Trimming took off 2 bases at V and 8 bases at J, with 12 bases between the two ends. Germline V gene data show CDR1 as SGHTA and CDR2 as FQGNSA. CDR3 size: 13 residues. The CDR3 is CASSLLGALEAFF. The CDR3 DNA reads TGTGCCAGCAGCTTATTGGGGGCATTAGAAGCTTTCTTT.

The CDR3 spells CASSLVNHSYNEQFF. The DNA of the CDR3 is TGTGCCAGCAGCTTAGTCAACCACTCCTACAATGAGCAGTTCTTC. The J gene is TRBJ2-1, the V gene TRBV7-3; D gene unclear. Germline V gene sequence: CDR1 SGHTA, CDR2 FQGTGA. This CDR3 is built from 15 residues. V was clipped by 2 bases and J by 0 bases, with 8 bases between them.

The J gene is TRBJ2-7, the V gene TRBV15; D might be TRBD2 (6 bases). Germline V gene data show CDR1 as LNHNV and CDR2 as YYDKDF (reference sequence). V was pared by 5 bases and J by 4 bases, with 15 bases between. The CDR3 extends over 14 amino acids. CDR3 sequence (DNA): TGTGCCACCAGCGCTTTGCGGGGTGCGTACGAGCAGTACTTC. Translated: CATSALRGAYEQYF.

This clone turned up a few times. The rearrangement links TRBV29-1 to TRBJ1-1; the D is unclear. V gave up 3 bases and J gave up 5 bases, with 19 bases separating them. CDR3 length: 15 residues. Germline-derived CDR1 and CDR2 are SQVTM and ANQGSEA. The chain's CDR3 is CSVDVLGTSGTEAFF. CDR3 DNA: TGCAGCGTTGACGTCCTTGGCACCTCGGGGACTGAAGCTTTCTTT.

The gene calls are TRBV12-5 and TRBJ2-3; D is possibly TRBD2 (6 bases). Between the trimmed V and J ends, which lost 1 base and 6 bases, there was a span of 11 bases. The CDR3 loop spans 14 amino acids. The germline V gene encodes CDR1 LGHNT and CDR2 FRNRAP. The CDR3 is CASGLAGTADTQYF. In DNA, the CDR3 is TGTGCTAGTGGTTTGGCAGGGACTGCTGATACGCAGTATTTT.

The chain carries TRBV10-3 and TRBJ2-3; TRBD1 is a possible D gene (6 bases). From germline, CDR1 is ENHRY and CDR2 SYGVKD. The CDR3 contains 15 residues. Trimming removed 2 bases from V and 2 bases from J, with 11 bases in between. The CDR3 here is CAISETGHSTDTQYF. CDR3 bases: TGTGCCATCAGTGAGACGGGACATTCCACAGATACGCAGTATTTT.

The chain joins TRBV30 to TRBJ2-7, with 10 bases aligning to TRBD1. There are 13 residues in the CDR3. The germline CDR1 and CDR2 sequences are GTSNPN and SVGIG (reference sequence). J gave up 4 bases and V 4 bases, and 4 bases lay outside the gene matches. For the CDR3, the DNA is TGTGCCTGGAACCCGGGACAGGGGTACGAGCAGTACTTC. Translation gives CAWNPGQGYEQYF.

Comment on this clone: This same CDR3 is encoded by further DNA sequences in the sample. V and J are TRBV29-1 and TRBJ1-1, with 7 bases fitting TRBD1. The CDR3 length is 13 residues. CDR1 is SQVTM and CDR2 is ANQGSEA in the germline V gene. V dropped 6 bases and J dropped 2; count of bases not matched to a gene: 6. The CDR3 bases are TGCAGCGTCACGGGACAGCTTAACACTGAAGCTTTCTTT. The encoded protein is CSVTGQLNTEAFF.

V usage is TRBV5-5 and J usage is TRBJ2-6; D unclear. The CDR3 loop spans 15 amino acids. In germline, CDR1 is SGHKS, CDR2 YYEKEE (reference sequence). V dropped 0 bases and J dropped 1 base, with 5 bases sitting between them. The CDR3 bases are TGTGCCAGCAGCTTGGTGTTTTCTGGGGCCAACGTCCTGACTTTC. Protein product: CASSLVFSGANVLTF.